What follows is one TCR beta chain and its context. What it recognizes is unknown. A modified ARM-PCR protocol with three rounds of nested PCR amplified TCRbeta. From the multiplex PCR reads, TCRdb called clonotypes with MiXCR, one entry per CDR3 protein. The table lists some 70,000 distinct CDR3 sequences, around 65% of them singletons, with 25% to 30% in the top ten. The template was RNA from unsorted bulk tissue. This non-tumor lung sample came from over 3 cm beyond the tumor edge. Newly diagnosed lung cancer patients had thoracic surgery in China, August–November 2014, without prior chemotherapy. The data stem from a study of tumor and adjacent non-tumor tissue in lung cancer. Overall study context: Histology: eleven to twelve adenocarcinoma, 2 squamous cell carcinoma, 1 small cell lung cancer. Stage I to III disease affected 10 men and about five women aged about 31 to 85. Study observations and caveats: In normal lung, the top 100 clones were significantly more dominant than in tumor.

Unmatched junction bases numbered 10, after V lost 1 base and J lost 7 bases. CDR1 is DFQATT, CDR2 SNEGSKA, per germline (reference sequence). The CDR3 is made up of 14 amino acids. The clonotype comes from a woman between 50 and 59 years old with non-small cell lung cancer. Sequenced input: distant non-tumor lung tissue. The V gene is TRBV20-1, the J gene TRBJ2-7; 7 bases are a match to TRBD1. CDR3 in DNA: TGCAGTGCTAGAGCGTCGGGACAGCGCTATGAGCAGTACTTC. It is translated as CSARASGQRYEQYF.